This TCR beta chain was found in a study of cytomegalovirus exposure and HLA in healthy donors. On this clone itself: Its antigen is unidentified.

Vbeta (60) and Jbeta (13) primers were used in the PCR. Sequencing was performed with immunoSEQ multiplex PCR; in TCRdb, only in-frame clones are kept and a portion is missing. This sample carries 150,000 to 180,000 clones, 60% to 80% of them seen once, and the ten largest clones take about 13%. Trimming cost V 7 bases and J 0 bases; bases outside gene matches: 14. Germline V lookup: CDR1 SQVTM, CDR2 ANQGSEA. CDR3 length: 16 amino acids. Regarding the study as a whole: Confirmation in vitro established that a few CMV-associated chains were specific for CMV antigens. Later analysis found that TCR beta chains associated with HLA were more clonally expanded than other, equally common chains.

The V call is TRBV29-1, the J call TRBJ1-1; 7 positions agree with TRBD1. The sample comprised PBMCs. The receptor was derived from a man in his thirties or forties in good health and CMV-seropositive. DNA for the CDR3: TGCAGCGGCCGGGACAGAGTCGCAATAATGAACACTGAAGCTTTCTTT. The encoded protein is CSGRDRVAIMNTEAFF.